The 4 T cell receptor beta chains reported below all come from one sample, sequenced in a study of OX40 agonist ivuxolimab in advanced cancers. Assay used: immunoSEQ multiplex PCR; TCRdb lists only in-frame clones, some missing. The table records 48,000 or so clones, approximately 78% of them present only once. Sequencing was performed on CD4+ or CD8+ T cells sorted from blood, taken in a trial of the OX40 agonist ivuxolimab. The receptors originated from an adult with an advanced solid tumor such as melanoma, head and neck, liver or kidney cancer.

The V call is TRBV28, the J call TRBJ1-1; the D gene is possibly TRBD1 (5 bases). Germline V gives CDR1 MDHEN, CDR2 SYDVKM. The CDR3 has 11 residues. V shed 0 bases and J shed 11 bases, with 7 bases lying between them. This chain's CDR3 is CASSLWGEAFF. CDR3 DNA sequence: TGTGCCAGCAGTTTATGGGGGGAGGCTTTCTTT. The full variable domain, completed using reference TRBV28 and TRBJ1-1, is DVKVTQSSRYLVKRTGEKVFLECVQDMDHENMFWYRQDPGLGLRLIYFSYDVKMKEKGDIPEGYSVSREKKERFSLILESASTNQTSMYLCASSLWGEAFFGQGTRLTVV.

The chain couples TRBV11-2 to TRBJ1-5; 9 bases agree with TRBD1. CDR1 is SGHAT and CDR2 is FQNNGV in the germline V gene. The junction had 6 bases not matched to a gene; V was cut back by 4 bases and J by 5 bases. This CDR3 comprises 15 residues. The CDR3 reads CASSSGRTGDQPQHF. CDR3 coding DNA: TGTGCCAGCAGCTCCGGTCGGACAGGGGATCAGCCCCAGCATTTT.

The chain links TRBV29-1 to TRBJ2-1; TRBD2 aligns across 11 bases. Trimming at V came to 3 bases and at J to 10 bases, leaving 8 bases not matched to a gene. The CDR3 has 14 amino acids. CDR1 and CDR2 (germline): SQVTM, ANQGSEA. The CDR3 DNA follows: TGCAGCGTTGATACTAGCGGGAGCGGGCGAGAGCAGTTCTTC. Encoded protein: CSVDTSGSGREQFF.

The chain joins TRBV10-1 to TRBJ2-7; D is uncertain. Germline V gene lookup returns CDR1 WNHNN and CDR2 SYGVQD (reference sequence). V was pared by 4 bases and J by 0 bases, with 19 bases between. The CDR3 consists of 17 residues. CDR3 in DNA: TGCGCCAGCAGTGGACCGACCCCCGGGCCTTACTCCTACGAGCAGTACTTC. Its translation is CASSGPTPGPYSYEQYF.